Below are 17 T cell receptor beta chains sequenced from a single sample in a study of shared clonotypes between healthy human individuals (dated by TCRdb to about 2020). Library construction relied on the immunoSEQ multiplex PCR assay. Not all clones reach the TCRdb copy of this immuneACCESS table, which keeps in-frame sequences only. Checked studies attribute under half of the gap to unresolved V genes and leave the rest unexplained. This sample comprises about 980,000 clones, approximately 76% of them detected only once. In total, the top ten clones hold about 1.5% of the sample. Sequenced: memory CD4+ T cells sorted from blood. The cell subset or site label of this sample denotes: CD45RA-negative fraction. All receptors derive from a man aged 18 to 35 in good health.

The chain combines TRBV5-1 with TRBJ2-1; TRBD2 aligns across 13 bases. Germline CDR1 is SGHRS and CDR2 is YFSETQ. The junction had 9 bases not matched to a gene; V was cut back by 4 bases and J by 8 bases. The CDR3 covers 16 residues. Here the CDR3 reads CASSNGLAGAEYEQFF. The CDR3 DNA reads TGCGCCAGCAGCAATGGACTAGCGGGGGCGGAGTATGAGCAGTTCTTC.

A note on this clone: Other DNA sequences in this sample translate to the same CDR3. V usage is TRBV25-1 and J usage is TRBJ1-5; no definite D call. The germline V gene has CDR1 MGHDK and CDR2 SYGVNS. The V gene lost 1 base and the J gene lost 3 bases, with 7 bases spanning the gap. The CDR3 has 14 residues. The CDR3 sequence: CASSESGINQPQHF. The CDR3 coding sequence is TGTGCCAGCAGTGAATCTGGAATCAATCAGCCCCAGCATTTT.

This chain uses TRBV6-1 with TRBJ1-5; no clear D gene. Between the trimmed V and J ends, which lost 10 bases and 4 bases, there was a span of 14 bases. Per germline, CDR1 MNHNS and CDR2 SASEGT. The CDR3 length is 13 residues. The CDR3 is CAIGEFGNQPQHF. As DNA, the CDR3 is TGTGCCATCGGAGAGTTCGGGAATCAGCCCCAGCATTTT.

The chain is built from TRBV10-1 and TRBJ1-4, with D maybe TRBD1 (6 bases). V lost 9 bases to trimming and J lost 10 bases, with 18 bases between them. The CDR3 covers 13 residues. CDR1 WNHNN and CDR2 SYGVQD come from the germline V gene (reference sequence). The CDR3 DNA reads as TGCGCCAGTTCGACAGGACCCGTCGGAAAACTGTTTTTT. Residues: CASSTGPVGKLFF.

The J gene is TRBJ2-1, the V gene TRBV27; D remains ambiguous. Looked up from germline, CDR1 is MNHEY and CDR2 is SMNVEV (reference sequence). V was shortened by 2 bases and J by 6 bases, with 11 bases between the two germline ends. The CDR3 has 14 residues. The CDR3 protein is CASSLISSINEQFF. CDR3 nucleotides: TGTGCCAGCAGTTTAATTTCCAGTATCAATGAGCAGTTCTTC.

The chain is built from TRBV7-3 and TRBJ2-5; TRBD2 agrees at 14 bases. This CDR3 has 14 residues. Germline lookup yields CDR1 SGHTA and CDR2 FQGTGA. V shed 11 bases, J shed 4 bases, and the junction held 6 bases outside the gene matches. The CDR3 here is CASKGLAGAETQYF. DNA for the CDR3: TGTGCCTCGAAGGGACTAGCGGGGGCAGAGACCCAGTACTTC.

The chain carries TRBV5-1 and TRBJ1-1; the match to TRBD1 covers 9 bases. This CDR3 is 15 amino acids long. Germline loops: CDR1 SGHRS, CDR2 YFSETQ. V shed 0 bases and J 3 bases; nucleotides not matched to a gene: 3. In DNA, the CDR3 is TGCGCCAGCAGCTTGGGAGGGACAGGGTACACTGAAGCTTTCTTT. As protein: CASSLGGTGYTEAFF.

The genes are TRBV20-1 and TRBJ2-7; D could derive from TRBD1 or TRBD2 (5 bases each). Germline V gene sequence: CDR1 DFQATT, CDR2 SNEGSKA (reference sequence). This CDR3 has 11 residues. V gave up 6 bases and J gave up 6 bases, with 12 bases separating them. This chain's CDR3 is CSATRDAEQYF. DNA of the CDR3: TGCAGTGCCACCCGGGACGCCGAGCAGTACTTC.

The CDR3 DNA follows: TGTGCCTGGATTAGGGGTGTCGGCGAAGCTTTCTTT. Translated, it gives CAWIRGVGEAFF. The chain carries TRBV30 and TRBJ1-1; perhaps TRBD1 as D (5 bases). The CDR3 contains 12 residues. V was pared by 4 bases and J by 8 bases, with 14 bases between. The germline V gene has CDR1 GTSNPN and CDR2 SVGIG (reference sequence). The whole variable domain, remainder taken from reference TRBV30 and TRBJ1-1, is SQTIHQWPATLVQPVGSPLSLECTVEGTSNPNLYWYRQAAGRGLQLLFYSVGIGQISSEVPQNLSASRPQDRQFILSSKKLLLSDSGFYLCAWIRGVGEAFFGQGTRLTVV.

The chain joins TRBV6-6 to TRBJ2-2; a weak D match, TRBD1 (6 bases). V was clipped by 6 bases and J by 1 base, with 12 bases between them. The CDR3 has 15 amino acids. Germline lookup yields CDR1 MNHNY and CDR2 SVGAGI (reference sequence). The CDR3 DNA reads as TGTGCCAGCAGGCCTCCGGGACAGAACACCGGGGAGCTGTTTTTT. This gives the protein CASRPPGQNTGELFF.

Regarding this clone: A far larger clone is only one base removed, so a read error is likely. This chain connects TRBV14 to TRBJ2-7; 8 bases line up with TRBD1. Germline assignment: CDR1 SGHDN and CDR2 FVKESK. The CDR3 has 14 amino acids. V was clipped by 4 bases and J by 0 bases; unmatched bases: 2. CDR3 sequence (DNA): TGTGCCAGCAGCCTGGACAGGGACTCCTACGAGCAGTACTTC. Amino acid sequence: CASSLDRDSYEQYF.

This clone was counted ten times or more. This rearrangement joins TRBV15 to TRBJ1-6; TRBD1 matches 8 bases. Trimming at V came to 10 bases and at J to 9 bases, leaving 8 bases not matched to a gene. The CDR3 sequence is 13 residues long. Germline CDR1 is LNHNV and CDR2 is YYDKDF (reference sequence). CDR3 sequence (DNA): TGTGCCATTTCGGACAGGGTTGTTTCACCCCTCCACTTT. Translated: CAISDRVVSPLHF.

The J gene is TRBJ2-7, the V gene TRBV7-2; a possible D gene is TRBD2 (6 bases). Germline lookup yields CDR1 SGHTA and CDR2 FQGNSA. CDR3 size: 15 residues. Trimming cost V 5 bases and J 7 bases, with 21 bases left between them. Here the CDR3 reads CASSALRDWFGEQYF. The CDR3 region has the DNA TGTGCCAGCAGCGCCCTTCGGGACTGGTTTGGGGAGCAGTACTTC.

This clone was recorded only once. CDR3 nucleotides: TGTGCCAGCACCCCCGGCTATGGCTACACCTTC. This codes for CASTPGYGYTF. This chain joins TRBV28 and TRBJ1-2; D gene unclear. Trimming removed 7 bases at V and 4 bases at J, with 7 bases between. There are 11 residues in the CDR3. Looked up from germline, CDR1 is MDHEN and CDR2 is SYDVKM.

The chain combines TRBV11-3 with TRBJ1-1, with D possibly being TRBD1 (5 bases). Trimming left V 2 bases short and J 1 base short, with 11 bases between. This CDR3 has 15 amino acids. The germline gives CDR1 SGHNT, CDR2 YENEEA. The CDR3 DNA reads TGTGCCAGCAGCTTACAGGGATTGGAGAACACTGAAGCTTTCTTT. This codes for CASSLQGLENTEAFF.

The genes are TRBV19 and TRBJ2-7, with 7 bases aligning to TRBD1. Trimming removed 6 bases from V and 6 bases from J; junction bases left unmatched: 8. Germline CDR1 LNHDA, CDR2 SQIVND (reference sequence). The CDR3 extends over 13 amino acids. The CDR3 bases are TGTGCCAGTAGCGACATCCCAGGGGGCGAGCAGTACTTC. Protein: CASSDIPGGEQYF.

There are a few counts of this clone. The gene calls are TRBV2 and TRBJ2-3, with 7 positions matching TRBD1. The CDR3 extends over 14 amino acids. J gave up 2 bases and V 7 bases, and 6 bases lay outside the gene matches. Per the germline V gene, CDR1 is SNHLY and CDR2 is FYNNEI. The CDR3 sequence is CASTRDRNTDTQYF. The CDR3 DNA follows: TGTGCCAGCACCCGGGACAGAAACACAGATACGCAGTATTTT.